The 26 T cell receptor beta chains given below trace back to one sample, sequenced in a study of cytomegalovirus exposure and HLA in healthy donors. Sequencing was performed with immunoSEQ multiplex PCR; in TCRdb, only in-frame clones are kept and a portion is missing. The sample carries over 150,000 clones, roughly nine tenths recorded once. Specimen: PBMCs. The source of these receptors is a young woman in good health and CMV-seropositive.

The V gene is TRBV19, the J gene TRBJ2-5; TRBD2 might be the D (6 bases). The CDR3 loop spans 14 amino acids. The V gene's germline CDR1 is LNHDA and CDR2 SQIVND (reference sequence). The V and J ends lost 3 bases and 0 bases respectively, with 8 bases between them. The CDR3 coding sequence is TGTGCCAGTAGTATGGGGGGACACCAAGAGACCCAGTACTTC. Residues: CASSMGGHQETQYF. The full variable domain, with the rest looked up from reference TRBV19 and TRBJ2-5, is DGGITQSPKYLFRKEGQNVTLSCEQNLNHDAMYWYRQDPGQGLRLIYYSQIVNDFQKGDIAEGYSVSREKKESFPLTVTSAQKNPTAFYLCASSMGGHQETQYFGPGTRLLVL.

The count of this clone is one. This chain uses TRBV2 with TRBJ2-7, with a possible D match to TRBD1 (6 bases). The CDR3 is 16 residues long. With 1 base removed from V and 7 bases from J, the gap between germline ends came to 20 bases. From germline, CDR1 is SNHLY and CDR2 FYNNEI. In DNA, the CDR3 is TGTGCCAGCAGTGAAGTAGCGTTCATGGGGGCAGGAGAGCAGTACTTC. Amino acid sequence: CASSEVAFMGAGEQYF. Full variable domain (rest looked up from reference TRBV2 and TRBJ2-7): EPEVTQTPSHQVTQMGQEVILRCVPISNHLYFYWYRQILGQKVEFLVSFYNNEISEKSEIFDDQFSVERPDGSNFTLKIRSTKLEDSAMYFCASSEVAFMGAGEQYFGPGTRLTVT.

The chain links TRBV28 to TRBJ1-5; D is unresolved. In germline, CDR1 is MDHEN, CDR2 SYDVKM. Trimming took 0 bases from V and 1 from J, leaving 4 bases between them. The CDR3 loop spans 14 amino acids. CDR3 sequence reads: CASSLWESNQPQHF. The CDR3 region has the DNA TGTGCCAGCAGTTTATGGGAGAGCAATCAGCCCCAGCATTTT.

The rearrangement links TRBV19 to TRBJ1-1, with D possibly TRBD1 on 5 matching bases. This CDR3 region has 16 residues. Germline assignment: CDR1 LNHDA and CDR2 SQIVND (reference sequence). Trimming took 7 bases from V and 4 from J, leaving 22 bases between them. The CDR3: CASTRRRPGRVTEAFF. The CDR3, as DNA: TGTGCCAGTACCCGTCGGCGTCCAGGGAGGGTCACTGAAGCTTTCTTT. Full variable domain (remainder filled in from reference TRBV19 and TRBJ1-1): DGGITQSPKYLFRKEGQNVTLSCEQNLNHDAMYWYRQDPGQGLRLIYYSQIVNDFQKGDIAEGYSVSREKKESFPLTVTSAQKNPTAFYLCASTRRRPGRVTEAFFGQGTRLTVV.

CDR3 amino acids: CASSAGPGAYGYTF. CDR3 DNA: TGTGCCAGCAGTGCGGGCCCGGGAGCCTATGGCTACACCTTC. This rearrangement joins TRBV6-4 to TRBJ1-2; no definite D call. Germline V gene sequence: CDR1 MRHNA, CDR2 SNTAGT. Trimming took 4 bases from V and 4 from J, leaving 13 bases between them. The length of the CDR3 is 14 residues.

The chain couples TRBV9 to TRBJ2-3; tentative D call: TRBD2 (5 bases). The germline gives CDR1 SGDLS, CDR2 YYNGEE. There are 15 residues in the CDR3. Trimming removed 5 bases at V and 6 bases at J, with 19 bases between. CDR3 in DNA: TGTGCCAGCAGTGGTTTCGGGAAATCACACGATACGCAGTATTTT. This gives the protein CASSGFGKSHDTQYF.

This clone came up once. The V and J genes are TRBV6-5 and TRBJ1-5; 7 nucleotides align to TRBD1. J gave up 6 bases and V 6 bases, and 8 bases lay outside the gene matches. The CDR3 is made up of 14 amino acids. The V gene's germline CDR1 is MNHEY and CDR2 SVGAGI. The CDR3, as DNA: TGTGCCAGCAGCCCTCAGGGGGTGGGTCAGCCCCAGCATTTT. It is translated as CASSPQGVGQPQHF.

V is TRBV9 and J is TRBJ2-7; 8 bases are a match to TRBD1. The germline gives CDR1 SGDLS, CDR2 YYNGEE. This CDR3 spans 15 amino acids. J was trimmed by 3 bases and V by 3 bases; bases with no gene match: 8. This chain's CDR3 is CASSATGGSVYEQYF. Here the CDR3 DNA reads TGTGCCAGCAGCGCAACAGGGGGAAGCGTCTACGAGCAGTACTTC.

Remarks on this clone: The same CDR3 can be traced to other DNA sequences in this sample. V is TRBV9 and J is TRBJ2-7; 8 bases agree with TRBD1. The CDR3 consists of 15 residues. Losses at the gene ends were 0 bases for V and 0 bases for J; bases not matched to a gene: 2. CDR1 is SGDLS, CDR2 YYNGEE, per germline. The CDR3 loop is CASSVGTGNSYEQYF. CDR3 DNA sequence: TGTGCCAGCAGCGTAGGGACAGGGAACTCCTACGAGCAGTACTTC.

The CDR3 coding sequence is TGTGCCAGCTCTACCGGGACTAGCAGTATCGCCGGGGAGCTGTTTTTT. Translated: CASSTGTSSIAGELFF. J is TRBJ2-2 and V is TRBV18, with TRBD2 matching 9 bases. The CDR3 has 16 residues. V lost 6 bases to trimming and J lost 6 bases; unmatched junction nucleotides: 11. The germline V gene encodes CDR1 KGHSH and CDR2 LQKENI.

The chain uses TRBV2 and TRBJ2-7; 9 bases match TRBD1. The ends lost 6 bases at V and 3 bases at J; junction bases unmatched: 18. The CDR3 is made up of 18 amino acids. The germline V gene encodes CDR1 SNHLY and CDR2 FYNNEI. Here the CDR3 DNA reads TGTGCCAGCAGCGGCCCGGGACAGGGAGATCTTGGGGTCTACGAGCAGTACTTC. Its protein product is CASSGPGQGDLGVYEQYF.

The chain uses TRBV18 and TRBJ1-3; 8 bases fit TRBD1. Germline CDR1 is KGHSH and CDR2 is LQKENI. J lost 1 base, V lost 3 bases, and 8 bases had no gene match. This CDR3 region has 17 residues. The CDR3 coding sequence is TGTGCCAGCTCACCCCAGAGACAGGGGTCGTCTGGAAACACCATATATTTT. This codes for CASSPQRQGSSGNTIYF.

This chain links TRBV11-2 with TRBJ2-1; D might be TRBD2 (5 bases). Between the trimmed V and J ends, which lost 5 bases and 10 bases, there was a span of 15 bases. CDR3 length: 13 residues. CDR1 is SGHAT and CDR2 is FQNNGV in the germline V gene. DNA of the CDR3: TGTGCCAGCAGCCAAGAGGGCTTGGGGGAGCAGTTCTTC. Protein: CASSQEGLGEQFF.

The rearrangement uses TRBV7-9 and TRBJ2-1, with D maybe TRBD2 (6 bases). Between the trimmed V and J ends, which lost 1 base and 8 bases, there was a span of 15 bases. The CDR3 sequence is 15 residues long. The germline CDR1 and CDR2 sequences are SEHNR and FQNEAQ (reference sequence). The CDR3 DNA reads as TGTGCCAGCAGCTTAGTAGTGGGAGGTGCATATGAGCAGTTCTTC. It encodes CASSLVVGGAYEQFF.

For the CDR3, the DNA is TGTGCCAGCAGCTCCGGGTGGAGCGACCCTAGCACAGATACGCAGTATTTT. It translates to CASSSGWSDPSTDTQYF. The V call is TRBV13, the J call TRBJ2-3; D not certain. Germline CDR1 reads PRHDT; CDR2 reads FYEKMQ (reference sequence). Trimming took off 4 bases at V and 0 bases at J, with 17 bases between the two ends. The CDR3 consists of 17 residues.

The genes are TRBV15 and TRBJ2-7; D uncertain. V was shortened by 3 bases and J by 0 bases, with 18 bases between the two germline ends. CDR3 length equals 17 residues. Germline assignment: CDR1 LNHNV and CDR2 YYDKDF (reference sequence). The CDR3 here is CATSSFDLAGTSYEQYF. The CDR3 DNA follows: TGTGCCACCAGCAGCTTCGATTTAGCCGGCACCTCCTACGAGCAGTACTTC.

V gene TRBV4-1 combines with J gene TRBJ1-2; maybe TRBD1 (5 bases). The germline V gene has CDR1 MGHRA and CDR2 YSYEKL. The CDR3 runs to 13 residues. V dropped 6 bases and J dropped 8 bases, with 16 bases sitting between them. This CDR3 is CASSPGTSPGYTF. CDR3 bases: TGCGCCAGCAGTCCCGGGACTTCGCCGGGCTACACCTTC.

This chain links TRBV23-1 with TRBJ2-3, with D possibly being TRBD2 (6 bases). TRBV23-1 is an ORF, and what it does is uncertain. The V and J ends lost 6 bases and 6 bases respectively, with 22 bases between them. CDR3 length: 16 amino acids. The CDR3 sequence: CASRCKNGSSEDTQYF. CDR3 DNA: TGCGCCAGCAGATGCAAAAACGGGAGTTCAGAGGATACGCAGTATTTT.

The chain links TRBV5-1 to TRBJ1-4; weak D call: TRBD1 (5 bases). Germline values: CDR1 SGHRS, CDR2 YFSETQ. This CDR3 is built from 14 residues. Trimming took 5 bases from V and 5 from J, leaving 13 bases between them. CDR3 residues: CASSRDSFNEKLFF. The CDR3 DNA is TGCGCCAGCAGTCGAGACAGCTTCAATGAAAAACTGTTTTTT. The full variable domain, its missing parts supplied by reference TRBV5-1 and TRBJ1-4, is KAGVTQTPRYLIKTRGQQVTLSCSPISGHRSVSWYQQTPGQGLQFLFEYFSETQRNKGNFPGRFSGRQFSNSRSEMNVSTLELGDSALYLCASSRDSFNEKLFFGSGTQLSVL.

This clone appeared once. J is TRBJ2-3 and V is TRBV11-2, with 9 bases fitting TRBD2. V lost 4 bases, J lost 0 bases, and 11 bases stayed unmatched. CDR1 and CDR2 (germline): SGHAT, FQNNGV. The CDR3 has 18 residues. The CDR3 loop reads CASSSYPKREESTDTQYF. The CDR3 nucleotides are TGTGCCAGCAGCTCCTACCCCAAGCGGGAGGAGAGCACAGATACGCAGTATTTT. Combining the CDR3 with reference TRBV11-2 and TRBJ2-3 gives the whole variable domain EAGVAQSPRYKIIEKRQSVAFWCNPISGHATLYWYQQILGQGPKLLIQFQNNGVVDDSQLPKDRFSAERLKGVDSTLKIQPAKLEDSAVYLCASSSYPKREESTDTQYFGPGTRLTVL.

The V and J genes are TRBV6-5 and TRBJ2-3; no clear D gene. Germline V gene data show CDR1 as MNHEY and CDR2 as SVGAGI. The CDR3 totals 14 residues. The V and J ends lost 7 bases and 0 bases respectively, with 11 bases between them. The CDR3: CASNRGPSTDTQYF. The CDR3 nucleotides read TGTGCCAGCAATCGCGGCCCAAGCACAGATACGCAGTATTTT.

This clone was seen a single time. The chain combines TRBV7-9 with TRBJ1-2; 10 nucleotides agree with TRBD1. The germline V gene encodes CDR1 SEHNR and CDR2 FQNEAQ (reference sequence). CDR3 size: 16 residues. The junction had 14 bases not matched to a gene; V was cut back by 5 bases and J by 8 bases. CDR3 DNA sequence: TGTGCCAGCAGCCCCCTCGGGGACAGGGGATTCGGGGGCTACACCTTC. Its protein is CASSPLGDRGFGGYTF.

J is TRBJ1-1 and V is TRBV6-5; D may be TRBD1 (5 bases). Trimming shortened V by 2 bases and J by 1 base, and 14 bases separated the two germline ends. CDR1 MNHEY and CDR2 SVGAGI come from the germline V gene. CDR3 length equals 16 residues. CDR3 bases: TGTGCCAGCAGTTACGATAGTAGGGGCAGGAACACTGAAGCTTTCTTT. This codes for CASSYDSRGRNTEAFF.

The gene calls are TRBV28 and TRBJ1-1; D possibly corresponds to TRBD1 (5 bases). The CDR3 spans 11 residues. Trimming shortened V by 8 bases and J by 6 bases, and 10 bases separated the two germline ends. CDR1 and CDR2 (germline): MDHEN, SYDVKM. Here the CDR3 reads CASGGTPEAFF. DNA of the CDR3: TGTGCCAGCGGAGGGACGCCTGAAGCTTTCTTT.

CDR3 sequence: CASSLAEGAVGGYTF. CDR3 coding DNA: TGTGCCAGCAGCTTGGCGGAGGGGGCTGTGGGTGGCTACACCTTC. The chain has TRBV5-4 and TRBJ1-2, with 7 bases identical to TRBD1. Germline V gives CDR1 SGHNT, CDR2 YYREEE (reference sequence). Losses at the gene ends were 0 bases for V and 7 bases for J; bases not matched to a gene: 9. This CDR3 region has 15 residues.

The chain couples TRBV7-2 to TRBJ2-5; 8 bases fit TRBD2. V dropped 6 bases and J dropped 4; count of bases not matched to a gene: 13. From germline, CDR1 is SGHTA and CDR2 FQGNSA. The CDR3 sequence is 16 residues long. The CDR3 nucleotides read TGTGCCAGCAGTAATCACCTTGGCCGGGGGGGAGAGACCCAGTACTTC. Translation: CASSNHLGRGGETQYF.